Sequencing of this TCR beta chain was carried out in a study of blood T cells in healthy people across ages. General study points: TCR beta diversity, measured per million T cells, fell in a roughly linear way with age.

Through a sample-barcoded 5' primer and a J-beta primer mix, a second PCR was run for about 6 to 11 cycles. One entry per CDR3 protein, called by TCRdb with MiXCR from the 5' RACE reads. The repertoire consists of approximately 800,000 distinct CDR3 sequences, with nearly 60% occurring once and the leading ten covering roughly 22%. The table lists this clonotype with a few counts. Its antigen is unknown. The germline V gene encodes CDR1 MNHNY and CDR2 SVGAGI (reference sequence). The CDR3 contains 14 residues. V lost 3 bases and J lost 5, with 13 bases in between. The specimen sequenced was blood. This receptor was identified in a man in his thirties or forties in good health. The chain is built from TRBV6-6 and TRBJ2-5; the D gene is possibly TRBD2 (6 bases). As DNA, the CDR3 is TGTGCCAGCAGTTATAGGGACGCGGGGGAGACCCAGTACTTC. Translation gives CASSYRDAGETQYF.